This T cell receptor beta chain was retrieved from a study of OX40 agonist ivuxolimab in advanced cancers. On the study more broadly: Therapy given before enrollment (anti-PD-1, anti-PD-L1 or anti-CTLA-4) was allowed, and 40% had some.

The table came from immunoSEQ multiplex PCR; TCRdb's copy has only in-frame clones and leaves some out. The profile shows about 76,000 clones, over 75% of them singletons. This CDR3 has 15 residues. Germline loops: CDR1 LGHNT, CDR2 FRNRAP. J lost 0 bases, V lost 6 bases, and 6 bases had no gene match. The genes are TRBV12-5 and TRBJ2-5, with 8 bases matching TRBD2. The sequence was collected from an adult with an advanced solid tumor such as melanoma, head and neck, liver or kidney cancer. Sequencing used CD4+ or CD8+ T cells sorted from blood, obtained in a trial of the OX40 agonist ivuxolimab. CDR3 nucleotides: TGTGCTAGTGGGCTGGGCGGGGGGTACCAAGAGACCCAGTACTTC. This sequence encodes CASGLGGGYQETQYF. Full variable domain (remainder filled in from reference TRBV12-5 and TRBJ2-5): DARVTQTPRHKVTEMGQEVTMRCQPILGHNTVFWYRQTMMQGLELLAYFRNRAPLDDSGMPKDRFSAEMPDATLATLKIQPSEPRDSAVYFCASGLGGGYQETQYFGPGTRLLVL.